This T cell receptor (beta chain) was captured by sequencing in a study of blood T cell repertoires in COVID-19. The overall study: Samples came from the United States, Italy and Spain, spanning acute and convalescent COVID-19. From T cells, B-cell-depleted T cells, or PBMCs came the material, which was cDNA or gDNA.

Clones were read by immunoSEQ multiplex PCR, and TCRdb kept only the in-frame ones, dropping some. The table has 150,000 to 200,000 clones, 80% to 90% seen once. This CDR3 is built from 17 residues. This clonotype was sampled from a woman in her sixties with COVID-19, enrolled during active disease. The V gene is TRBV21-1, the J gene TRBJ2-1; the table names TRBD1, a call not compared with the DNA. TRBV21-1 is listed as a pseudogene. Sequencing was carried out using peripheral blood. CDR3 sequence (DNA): TGTGCCAGCAGCCGAATCCTGGGGGACAGGGCGCACAATGAGCAGTTCTTC. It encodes CASSRILGDRAHNEQFF.